This TCR beta chain was captured in a study of control samples from healthy donors and cancer patients. This CDR3 is built from 15 residues. Germline V lookup: CDR1 MNHEY, CDR2 SMNVEV (reference sequence). V lost 0 bases and J lost 8, with 11 bases in between. The repertoire was sequenced with immunoSEQ multiplex PCR; TCRdb's copy has only in-frame clones and lacks some. The sample yields roughly 49,000 clones, roughly nine tenths seen once. The chain employs TRBV27 and TRBJ1-6; no clear D. This clonotype was sampled from a man aged 25 to 40 with colorectal cancer. The sample comprised PBMCs. The CDR3 region has the DNA TGTGCCAGCAGTTTATCGGCTGGGAGGTATTCACCCCTCCACTTT. Translating gives CASSLSAGRYSPLHF.